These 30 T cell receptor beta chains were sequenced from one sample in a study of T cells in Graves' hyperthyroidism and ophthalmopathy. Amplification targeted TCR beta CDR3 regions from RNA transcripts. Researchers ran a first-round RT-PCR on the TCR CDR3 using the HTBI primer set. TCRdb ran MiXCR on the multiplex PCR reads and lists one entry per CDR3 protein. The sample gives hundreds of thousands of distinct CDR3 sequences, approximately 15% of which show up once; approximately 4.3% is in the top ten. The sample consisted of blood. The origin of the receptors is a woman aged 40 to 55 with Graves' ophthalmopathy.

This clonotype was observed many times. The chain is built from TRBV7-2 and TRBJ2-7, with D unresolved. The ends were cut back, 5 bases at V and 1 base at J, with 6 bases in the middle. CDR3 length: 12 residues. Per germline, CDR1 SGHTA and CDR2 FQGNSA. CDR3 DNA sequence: TGTGCCAGCAGCCGAAGGTCCTACGAGCAGTACTTC. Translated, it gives CASSRRSYEQYF.

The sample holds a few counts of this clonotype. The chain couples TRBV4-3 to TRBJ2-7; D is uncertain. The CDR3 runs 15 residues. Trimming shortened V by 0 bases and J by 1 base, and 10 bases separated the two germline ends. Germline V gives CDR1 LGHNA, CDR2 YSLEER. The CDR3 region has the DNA TGCGCCAGCAGCCAAGATTTGACCGGATCCTACGAGCAGTACTTC. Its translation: CASSQDLTGSYEQYF.

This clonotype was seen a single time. CDR3 residues: CASSGDFPGPYEQYF. The CDR3 bases are TGTGCCAGCAGTGGGGACTTTCCAGGGCCCTACGAGCAGTACTTC. The chain uses TRBV6-1 and TRBJ2-7, with D possibly being TRBD2 (6 bases). The CDR3 sequence is 15 residues long. CDR1 is MNHNS, CDR2 SASEGT, per germline. V was shortened by 4 bases and J by 2 bases, with 15 bases between the two germline ends.

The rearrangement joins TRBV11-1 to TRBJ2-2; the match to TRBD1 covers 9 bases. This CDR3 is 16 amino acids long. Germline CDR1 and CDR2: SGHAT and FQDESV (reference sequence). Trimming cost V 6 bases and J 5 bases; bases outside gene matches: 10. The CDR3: CASRWDRDISTGELFF. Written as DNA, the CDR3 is TGTGCCAGCAGGTGGGACAGGGACATTTCAACCGGGGAGCTGTTTTTT.

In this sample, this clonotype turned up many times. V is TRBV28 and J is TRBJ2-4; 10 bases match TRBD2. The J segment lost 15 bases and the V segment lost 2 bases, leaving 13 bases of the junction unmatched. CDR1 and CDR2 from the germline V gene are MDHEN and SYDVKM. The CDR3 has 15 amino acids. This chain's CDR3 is CASSLTSGNPRMAYF. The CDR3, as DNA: TGTGCCAGCAGTTTAACTAGCGGGAATCCTAGGATGGCGTACTTC.

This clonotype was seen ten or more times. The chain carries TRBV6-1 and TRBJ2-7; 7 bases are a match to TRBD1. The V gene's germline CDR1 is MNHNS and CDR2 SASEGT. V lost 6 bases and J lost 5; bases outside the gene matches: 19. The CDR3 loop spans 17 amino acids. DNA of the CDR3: TGTGCCAGCAGAGGCAGGGGGACCACTGCTAAGGTAGACGAGCAGTACTTC. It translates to CASRGRGTTAKVDEQYF.

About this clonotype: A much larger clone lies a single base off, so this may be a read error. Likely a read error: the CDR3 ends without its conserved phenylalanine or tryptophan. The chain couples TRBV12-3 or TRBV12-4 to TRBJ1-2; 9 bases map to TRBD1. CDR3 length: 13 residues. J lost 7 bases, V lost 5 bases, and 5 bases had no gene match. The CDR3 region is CASSLGTGFGYTL. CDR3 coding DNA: TGTGCCAGCAGTCTCGGGACAGGGTTTGGCTACACCCTC.

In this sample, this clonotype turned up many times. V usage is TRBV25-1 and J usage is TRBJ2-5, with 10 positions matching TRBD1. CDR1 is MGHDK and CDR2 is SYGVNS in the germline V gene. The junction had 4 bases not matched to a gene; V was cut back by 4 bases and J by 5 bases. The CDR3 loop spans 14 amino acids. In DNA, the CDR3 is TGTGCCAGCAGTGGGACAGGGGGTCGGGAGACCCAGTACTTC. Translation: CASSGTGGRETQYF.

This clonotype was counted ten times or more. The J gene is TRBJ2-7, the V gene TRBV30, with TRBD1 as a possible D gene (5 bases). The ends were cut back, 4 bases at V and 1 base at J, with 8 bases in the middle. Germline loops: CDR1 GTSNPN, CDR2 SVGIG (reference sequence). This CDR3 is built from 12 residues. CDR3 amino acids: CAWKDTSYEQYF. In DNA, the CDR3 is TGTGCCTGGAAGGACACGTCCTACGAGCAGTACTTC.

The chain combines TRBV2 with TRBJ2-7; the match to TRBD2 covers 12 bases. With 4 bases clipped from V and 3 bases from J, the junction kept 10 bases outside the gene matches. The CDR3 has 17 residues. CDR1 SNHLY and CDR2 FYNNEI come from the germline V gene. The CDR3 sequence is CASSGGLAGGSDYEQYF. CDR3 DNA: TGTGCCAGCAGTGGGGGACTAGCGGGCGGTTCAGACTACGAGCAGTACTTC.

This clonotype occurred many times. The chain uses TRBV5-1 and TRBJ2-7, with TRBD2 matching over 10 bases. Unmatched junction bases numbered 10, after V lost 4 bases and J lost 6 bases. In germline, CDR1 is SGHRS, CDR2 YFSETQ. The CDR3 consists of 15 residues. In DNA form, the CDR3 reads TGCGCCAGCAGCACCGGGACTAGCGCCATTTCCGAGCAGTACTTC. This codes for CASSTGTSAISEQYF.

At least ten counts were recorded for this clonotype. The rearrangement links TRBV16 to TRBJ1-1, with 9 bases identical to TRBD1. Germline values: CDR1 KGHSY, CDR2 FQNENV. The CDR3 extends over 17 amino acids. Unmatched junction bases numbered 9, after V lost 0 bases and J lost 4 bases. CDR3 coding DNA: TGTGCCAGCAGCCAATCGGGAATGGACAGGGGATCCACTGAAGCTTTCTTT. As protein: CASSQSGMDRGSTEAFF. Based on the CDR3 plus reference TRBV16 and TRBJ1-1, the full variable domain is GEEVAQTPKHLVRGEGQKAKLYCAPIKGHSYVFWYQQVLKNEFKFLISFQNENVFDETGMPKERFSAKCLPNSPCSLEIQATKLEDSAVYFCASSQSGMDRGSTEAFFGQGTRLTVV.

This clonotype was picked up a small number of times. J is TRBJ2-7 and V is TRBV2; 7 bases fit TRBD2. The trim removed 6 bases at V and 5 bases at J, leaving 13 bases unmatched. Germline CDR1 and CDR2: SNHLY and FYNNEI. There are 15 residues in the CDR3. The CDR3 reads CASRAPGGRSDEQYF. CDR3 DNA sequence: TGTGCCAGCAGGGCCCCTGGCGGGAGATCGGACGAGCAGTACTTC. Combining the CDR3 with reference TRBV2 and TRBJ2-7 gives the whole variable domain EPEVTQTPSHQVTQMGQEVILRCVPISNHLYFYWYRQILGQKVEFLVSFYNNEISEKSEIFDDQFSVERPDGSNFTLKIRSTKLEDSAMYFCASRAPGGRSDEQYFGPGTRLTVT.

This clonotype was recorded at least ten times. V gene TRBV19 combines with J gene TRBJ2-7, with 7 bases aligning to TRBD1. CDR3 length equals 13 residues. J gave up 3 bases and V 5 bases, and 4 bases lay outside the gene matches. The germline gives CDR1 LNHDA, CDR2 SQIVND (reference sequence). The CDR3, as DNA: TGTGCCAGTAGTGAGCAGGGGGACTACGAGCAGTACTTC. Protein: CASSEQGDYEQYF.

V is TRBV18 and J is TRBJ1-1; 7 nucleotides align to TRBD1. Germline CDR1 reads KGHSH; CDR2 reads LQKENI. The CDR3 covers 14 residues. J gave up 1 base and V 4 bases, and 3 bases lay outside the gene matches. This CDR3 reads CASSHGTENTEAFF. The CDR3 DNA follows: TGTGCCAGCTCACATGGGACAGAGAACACTGAAGCTTTCTTT.

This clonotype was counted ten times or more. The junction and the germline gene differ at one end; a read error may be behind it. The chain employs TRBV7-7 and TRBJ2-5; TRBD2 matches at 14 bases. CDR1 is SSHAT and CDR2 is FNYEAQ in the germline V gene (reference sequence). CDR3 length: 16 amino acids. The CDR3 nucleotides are TGTGCTAGCAGCTCCCGACTAGCGGGAGGGGGAGAGACCCAGTACTTC. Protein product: CASSSRLAGGGETQYF.

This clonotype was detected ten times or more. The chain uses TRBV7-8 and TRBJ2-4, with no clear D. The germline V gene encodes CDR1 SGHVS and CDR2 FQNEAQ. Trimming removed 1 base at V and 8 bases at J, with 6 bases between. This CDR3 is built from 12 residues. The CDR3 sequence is CASSLGEDIQYF. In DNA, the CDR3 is TGTGCCAGCAGCTTAGGGGAAGACATTCAGTACTTC.

The CDR3 nucleotides are TGTGCCAGCAGGACACGACAGGGGGTGTGGGCGGATGGCTACACCTTC. Residues: CASRTRQGVWADGYTF. This chain uses TRBV11-2 with TRBJ1-2; 9 bases line up with TRBD1. V was pared by 6 bases and J by 6 bases, with 14 bases of the junction left unmatched. The CDR3 contains 16 residues. Germline CDR1 is SGHAT and CDR2 is FQNNGV.

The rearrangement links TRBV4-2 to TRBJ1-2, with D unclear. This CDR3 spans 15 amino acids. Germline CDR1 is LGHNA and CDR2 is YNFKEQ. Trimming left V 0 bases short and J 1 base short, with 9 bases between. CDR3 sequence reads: CASSQEEAVNYGYTF. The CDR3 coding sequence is TGTGCCAGCAGCCAAGAAGAGGCAGTTAACTATGGCTACACCTTC.

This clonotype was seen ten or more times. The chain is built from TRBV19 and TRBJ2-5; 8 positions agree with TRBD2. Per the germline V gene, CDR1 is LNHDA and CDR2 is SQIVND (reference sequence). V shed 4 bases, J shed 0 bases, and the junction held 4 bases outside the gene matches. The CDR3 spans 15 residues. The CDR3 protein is CASSSGRLYQETQYF. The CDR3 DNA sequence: TGTGCCAGTAGTAGCGGGAGGCTTTACCAAGAGACCCAGTACTTC.

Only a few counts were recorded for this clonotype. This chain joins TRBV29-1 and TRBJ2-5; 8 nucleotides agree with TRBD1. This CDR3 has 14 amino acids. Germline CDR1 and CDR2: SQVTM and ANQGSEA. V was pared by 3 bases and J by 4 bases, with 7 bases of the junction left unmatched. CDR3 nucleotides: TGCAGCGTTGACCCCGACAGGGGAGGAGAGACCCAGTACTTC. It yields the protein CSVDPDRGGETQYF.

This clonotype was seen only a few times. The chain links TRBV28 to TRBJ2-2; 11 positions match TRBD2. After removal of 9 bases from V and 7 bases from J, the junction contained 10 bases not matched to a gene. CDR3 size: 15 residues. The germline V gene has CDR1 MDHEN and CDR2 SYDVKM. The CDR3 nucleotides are TGTGCCAGTGTACTAGCGGGAGACGTCATCGGGGAGCTGTTTTTT. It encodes CASVLAGDVIGELFF.

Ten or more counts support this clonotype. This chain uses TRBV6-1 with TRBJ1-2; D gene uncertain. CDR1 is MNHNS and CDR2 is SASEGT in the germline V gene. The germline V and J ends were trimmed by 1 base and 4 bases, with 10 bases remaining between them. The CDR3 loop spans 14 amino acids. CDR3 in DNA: TGTGCCAGCAGTGAAGGGACGAGCGCCTATGGCTACACCTTC. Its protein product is CASSEGTSAYGYTF.

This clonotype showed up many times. CDR3 in DNA: TGTGCCAGCAGTCGACTAGCGGAGAGCTCCTACGAGCAGTACTTC. Translated, it gives CASSRLAESSYEQYF. V and J are TRBV6-1 and TRBJ2-7; the match to TRBD2 covers 9 bases. In germline, CDR1 is MNHNS, CDR2 SASEGT. This CDR3 has 15 amino acids. The J segment lost 0 bases and the V segment lost 5 bases, leaving 5 bases of the junction unmatched.

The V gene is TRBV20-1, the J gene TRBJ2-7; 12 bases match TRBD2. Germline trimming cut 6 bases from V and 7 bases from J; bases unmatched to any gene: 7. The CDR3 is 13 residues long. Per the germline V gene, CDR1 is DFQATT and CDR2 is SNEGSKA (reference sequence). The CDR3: CSASLAGGREQYF. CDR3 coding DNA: TGCAGTGCGTCTCTAGCGGGAGGGCGAGAGCAGTACTTC.

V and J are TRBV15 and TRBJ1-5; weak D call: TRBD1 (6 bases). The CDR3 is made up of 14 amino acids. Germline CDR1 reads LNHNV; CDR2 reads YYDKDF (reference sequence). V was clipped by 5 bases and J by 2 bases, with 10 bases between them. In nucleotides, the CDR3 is TGTGCCACCAGCCCAGGGGTCGGCAATCAGCCCCAGCATTTT. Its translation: CATSPGVGNQPQHF.

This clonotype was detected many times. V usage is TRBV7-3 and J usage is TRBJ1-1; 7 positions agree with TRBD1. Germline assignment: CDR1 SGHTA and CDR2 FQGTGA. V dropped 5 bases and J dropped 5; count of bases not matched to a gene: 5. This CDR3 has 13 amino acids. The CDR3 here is CASSQTGVTEAFF. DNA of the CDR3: TGTGCCAGCAGCCAAACAGGGGTTACTGAAGCTTTCTTT.

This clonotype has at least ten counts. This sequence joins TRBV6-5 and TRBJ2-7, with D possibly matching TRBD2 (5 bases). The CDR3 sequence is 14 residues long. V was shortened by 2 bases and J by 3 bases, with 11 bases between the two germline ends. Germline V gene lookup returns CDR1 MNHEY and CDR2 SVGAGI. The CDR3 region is CASSYPGSLYEQYF. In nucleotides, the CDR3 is TGTGCCAGCAGTTACCCTGGGAGCCTCTACGAGCAGTACTTC.

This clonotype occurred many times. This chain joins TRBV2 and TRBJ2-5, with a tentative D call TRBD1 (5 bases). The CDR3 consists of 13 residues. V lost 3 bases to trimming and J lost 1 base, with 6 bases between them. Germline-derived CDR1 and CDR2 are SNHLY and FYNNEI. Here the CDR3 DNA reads TGTGCCAGCAGTGAGACAGTCCAAGAGACCCAGTACTTC. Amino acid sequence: CASSETVQETQYF. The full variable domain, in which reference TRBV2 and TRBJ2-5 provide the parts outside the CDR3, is EPEVTQTPSHQVTQMGQEVILRCVPISNHLYFYWYRQILGQKVEFLVSFYNNEISEKSEIFDDQFSVERPDGSNFTLKIRSTKLEDSAMYFCASSETVQETQYFGPGTRLLVL.

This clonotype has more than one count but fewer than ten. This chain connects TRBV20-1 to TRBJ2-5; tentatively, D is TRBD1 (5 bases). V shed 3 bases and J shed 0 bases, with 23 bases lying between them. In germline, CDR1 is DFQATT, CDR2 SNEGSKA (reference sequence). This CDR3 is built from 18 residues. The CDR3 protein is CSASDIPRVGVYQETQYF. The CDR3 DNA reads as TGCAGTGCTAGCGATATTCCCCGGGTAGGGGTGTACCAAGAGACCCAGTACTTC.